The entry below gives a single T cell receptor beta chain sequence along with its context. Its antigen remains unidentified. The data were obtained in a study of lymphopenia after photon versus proton radiotherapy. The repertoire was sequenced with immunoSEQ multiplex PCR; TCRdb's copy has only in-frame clones and lacks some. Seen here are roughly 30,000 clones, more than 75% observed once, and the top ten hold 40% to 50%. Germline values: CDR1 SGHVS, CDR2 FQNEAQ. CDR3 length: 15 amino acids. After removal of 1 base from V and 3 bases from J, the junction contained 5 bases not matched to a gene. The study, taken as a whole, reports: A bigger post-nadir fall in TCR diversity correlated inversely with survival time in deceased patients. Proton therapy kept repertoires fairly stable, unlike photons, which gained effector/memory cells. After the lymphocyte nadir, photon-treated repertoires showed oligoclonal expansion, especially of CD8+ Temra cells.

This chain links TRBV7-8 with TRBJ2-7; 8 bases are shared with TRBD1. The material sequenced was peripheral blood, taken from a patient treated with proton-based radiotherapy. The receptor comes from a woman aged 60 to 75 with cholangiocarcinoma. Some clones in this sample may be carry-over from other donors' samples. This CDR3 is CASSLVGQGIYEQYF. The CDR3 DNA reads TGTGCCAGCAGCTTAGTTGGACAGGGAATCTACGAGCAGTACTTC.